The clone carrying this T cell receptor beta chain was seen a handful of times. The entry originates in a study of T-cell memory formation after mild COVID-19. The authors produced TCR alpha and TCR beta cDNA libraries with sample barcodes and UMIs by 5'RACE using constant-segment primers. A single record per CDR3 protein comes from TCRdb applying MiXCR to the 5' RACE reads. The data hold 290,000 or so distinct CDR3 sequences, with approximately 19% observed a single time. CDR1 and CDR2 from the germline V gene are SGHTA and FQGNSA. The CDR3 has 11 residues. V lost 7 bases to trimming and J lost 6 bases, with 7 bases between them.

This chain uses TRBV7-2 with TRBJ2-1; D not resolved. Source material: PBMCs or a T cell subset sorted from them (not recorded which). The sequence was obtained from a man aged 18 to 29 who had mild COVID-19 (a few samples of this study predate the infection). Cell type and time point are not known. CDR3 region: CASTLGNEQFF. The CDR3 bases are TGTGCCAGCACGCTAGGCAATGAGCAGTTCTTC.